The 21 T cell receptor beta chains reported below all come from one sample, sequenced in a study of cytomegalovirus exposure and HLA in healthy donors listed by TCRdb under 2017. Libraries were made using the immunoSEQ multiplex PCR assay. For the multiplex PCR, a mixture combining 60 forward primers for TCR Vbeta segments and 13 reverse primers for TCR Jbeta segments was used. As stored in TCRdb, this immuneACCESS dataset retains in-frame rearrangements with V and J assigned. A fraction of the clones does not appear; measured against another copy, unresolved V genes explain less than half of the discrepancy, and the remainder lacks a known reason. Present in this sample are 150,000 to 200,000 clones, 60% to 80% of which were seen just once. The ten largest clones take up around 3% of the sample. The sample comprised PBMCs. The receptors derive from a woman between 35 and 50 years old in good health and CMV-seropositive.

V gene TRBV5-1 combines with J gene TRBJ2-5, with TRBD2 matching 14 bases. The CDR3 extends over 17 amino acids. V gave up 2 bases and J gave up 5 bases; unmatched junction bases: 8. Germline lookup yields CDR1 SGHRS and CDR2 YFSETQ. The CDR3 protein is CASSLKTSGGASETQYF. The CDR3 bases are TGCGCCAGCAGCTTAAAGACTAGCGGGGGGGCCTCGGAGACCCAGTACTTC.

The chain combines TRBV4-3 with TRBJ2-5, with D possibly matching TRBD2 (6 bases). The CDR3 is 15 residues long. Germline loops: CDR1 LGHNA, CDR2 YSLEER. The V end lost 4 bases, the J end lost 2 bases, and 14 bases lay between the germline ends. The CDR3 here is CASSPRYLAQETQYF. CDR3 coding DNA: TGCGCCAGCAGCCCTCGTTATCTAGCGCAAGAGACCCAGTACTTC.

This clone was seen a single time. This chain uses TRBV19 with TRBJ1-4, with 7 positions matching TRBD1. Germline CDR1 and CDR2: LNHDA and SQIVND (reference sequence). The CDR3 totals 12 residues. Germline trimming cut 11 bases from V and 7 bases from J; bases unmatched to any gene: 7. This CDR3 reads CAPRRGSEKLFF. Here the CDR3 DNA reads TGTGCCCCTCGCAGGGGGAGTGAAAAACTGTTTTTT.

The genes are TRBV29-1 and TRBJ1-2; TRBD1 aligns across 11 bases. This CDR3 has 12 residues. The germline CDR1 and CDR2 sequences are SQVTM and ANQGSEA. The trim removed 8 bases at V and 8 bases at J, leaving 7 bases unmatched. The CDR3: CSTGQGAKGYTF. CDR3 nucleotides: TGCAGCACCGGACAGGGGGCAAAAGGCTACACCTTC.

This clone showed up just a few times. The CDR3 DNA sequence: TGTGCCAGCAGTAACGGACAGGGTAATCAGCCCCAGCATTTT. Residues: CASSNGQGNQPQHF. The J gene is TRBJ1-5, the V gene TRBV6-5, with 8 bases fitting TRBD1. The CDR3 totals 14 residues. Germline values: CDR1 MNHEY, CDR2 SVGAGI. V dropped 5 bases and J dropped 4; count of bases not matched to a gene: 4.

This clone has only a few counts. Other nucleotide sequences in the sample specify the same CDR3. The genes are TRBV7-9 and TRBJ1-1; a possible D gene is TRBD1 (5 bases). Trimming removed 2 bases from V and 3 bases from J, with 7 bases in between. CDR3 length equals 13 residues. Germline-derived CDR1 and CDR2 are SEHNR and FQNEAQ (reference sequence). The CDR3 reads CASSLTGDTEAFF. CDR3 nucleotide sequence: TGTGCCAGCAGCTTAACGGGGGACACTGAAGCTTTCTTT.

The chain carries TRBV11-2 and TRBJ1-2, with TRBD1 identical over 7 bases. The CDR3 consists of 15 residues. The trim removed 5 bases at V and 8 bases at J, leaving 14 bases unmatched. Looked up from germline, CDR1 is SGHAT and CDR2 is FQNNGV. The CDR3 coding sequence is TGTGCCAGCAGCGCCCGTTTGGAGGGGGCAGGGGGCTACACCTTC. This sequence encodes CASSARLEGAGGYTF. The full variable domain, with the rest looked up from reference TRBV11-2 and TRBJ1-2, is EAGVAQSPRYKIIEKRQSVAFWCNPISGHATLYWYQQILGQGPKLLIQFQNNGVVDDSQLPKDRFSAERLKGVDSTLKIQPAKLEDSAVYLCASSARLEGAGGYTFGSGTRLTVV.

The chain joins TRBV5-1 to TRBJ1-2, with 9 bases matching TRBD1. The CDR3 sequence is 13 residues long. V shed 0 bases and J 8 bases; nucleotides not matched to a gene: 2. CDR1 SGHRS and CDR2 YFSETQ come from the germline V gene. CDR3 sequence reads: CASSLGQGGGYTF. The CDR3 nucleotides are TGCGCCAGCAGCTTGGGACAGGGGGGAGGCTACACCTTC.

This chain connects TRBV15 to TRBJ2-1, with D unresolved. Germline assignment: CDR1 LNHNV and CDR2 YYDKDF (reference sequence). Trimming pared 0 bases from V and 2 bases from J, leaving 8 bases between. The CDR3 runs 15 residues. CDR3 amino acids: CATSRDVPTYNEQFF. CDR3 DNA sequence: TGTGCCACCAGCAGAGATGTACCTACCTACAATGAGCAGTTCTTC. The variable domain in full, with the rest retrieved from reference TRBV15 and TRBJ2-1, is DAMVIQNPRYQVTQFGKPVTLSCSQTLNHNVMYWYQQKSSQAPKLLFHYYDKDFNNEADTPDNFQSRRPNTSFCFLDIRSPGLGDTAMYLCATSRDVPTYNEQFFGPGTRLTVL.

The chain has TRBV4-3 and TRBJ2-7; a possible D gene is TRBD1 (5 bases). The CDR3 totals 16 residues. The germline V gene has CDR1 LGHNA and CDR2 YSLEER. The V gene lost 1 base and the J gene lost 2 bases, with 15 bases spanning the gap. CDR3 DNA sequence: TGCGCCAGCAGCCAAGTTTTCAGGGTAGGCGCCTACGAGCAGTACTTC. Amino acids: CASSQVFRVGAYEQYF.

The chain couples TRBV18 to TRBJ1-5; the match to TRBD1 covers 8 bases. The germline gives CDR1 KGHSH, CDR2 LQKENI. The CDR3 is made up of 15 amino acids. Losses at the gene ends were 3 bases for V and 5 bases for J; bases not matched to a gene: 6. CDR3: CASSPNGQGHQPQHF. The CDR3 DNA reads as TGTGCCAGCTCACCTAACGGACAGGGCCATCAGCCCCAGCATTTT.

The chain carries TRBV7-9 and TRBJ1-4; TRBD1 aligns across 9 bases. Germline V gene lookup returns CDR1 SEHNR and CDR2 FQNEAQ (reference sequence). This CDR3 spans 14 amino acids. V shed 5 bases, J shed 4 bases, and the junction held 2 bases outside the gene matches. CDR3 amino acids: CASSPDRGNEKLFF. CDR3 coding DNA: TGTGCCAGCAGCCCGGACAGGGGTAATGAAAAACTGTTTTTT.

The chain joins TRBV7-2 to TRBJ2-5, with D tentatively TRBD1 (5 bases). Germline V CDR1 and CDR2: SGHTA, FQGNSA. The CDR3 spans 15 residues. V was cut by 2 bases and J by 5 bases, with 15 bases left in between. Here the CDR3 reads CASSLRLGPGETQYF. CDR3 coding DNA: TGTGCCAGCAGCTTAAGGCTAGGGCCAGGGGAGACCCAGTACTTC.

This clone was observed a single time. The CDR3 DNA reads TGCGCCAGCAGCTTGACAGGGGGCGAGCAGCCCCAGCATTTT. Residues: CASSLTGGEQPQHF. The V and J genes are TRBV5-1 and TRBJ1-5; 9 positions match TRBD1. CDR1 and CDR2 from the germline V gene are SGHRS and YFSETQ. V gave up 1 base and J gave up 7 bases; unmatched junction bases: 3. The CDR3 contains 14 residues.

V gene TRBV9 combines with J gene TRBJ2-3; TRBD2 matches at 9 bases. V gave up 7 bases and J gave up 2 bases; unmatched junction bases: 5. This CDR3 comprises 14 residues. The V gene's germline CDR1 is SGDLS and CDR2 YYNGEE. The CDR3 region is CASGERGATDTQYF. The CDR3 bases are TGTGCCAGCGGAGAGCGGGGGGCCACAGATACGCAGTATTTT.

The rearrangement joins TRBV9 to TRBJ2-1, with 10 bases matching TRBD2. V gave up 0 bases and J gave up 6 bases; unmatched junction bases: 3. From germline, CDR1 is SGDLS and CDR2 YYNGEE. The CDR3 covers 15 residues. For the CDR3, the DNA is TGTGCCAGCAGCGTAGTTAGCGGGGGGCGCAATGAGCAGTTCTTC. As protein: CASSVVSGGRNEQFF. The variable domain in full, with the rest retrieved from reference TRBV9 and TRBJ2-1, is DSGVTQTPKHLITATGQRVTLRCSPRSGDLSVYWYQQSLDQGLQFLIQYYNGEERAKGNILERFSAQQFPDLHSELNLSSLELGDSALYFCASSVVSGGRNEQFFGPGTRLTVL.

The chain links TRBV4-3 to TRBJ2-7, with TRBD2 identical over 10 bases. The length of the CDR3 is 16 residues. In germline, CDR1 is LGHNA, CDR2 YSLEER. V shed 4 bases and J 2 bases; nucleotides not matched to a gene: 8. CDR3 loop: CASSRLAGAQTYEQYF. The CDR3, as DNA: TGCGCCAGCAGCCGGCTAGCGGGGGCGCAAACCTACGAGCAGTACTTC.

For the CDR3, the DNA is TGTGCCAGCAGTACCGGGACAGGGTTCGACGAGCAGTACTTC. It yields the protein CASSTGTGFDEQYF. This chain uses TRBV6-1 with TRBJ2-5; TRBD1 matches at 9 bases. The DNA end is a closer match to TRBJ2-7, so the J assignment may be wrong. The CDR3 is made up of 14 amino acids. CDR1 MNHNS and CDR2 SASEGT come from the germline V gene.

The chain employs TRBV7-2 and TRBJ2-7, with 8 nucleotides matching TRBD2. Per the germline V gene, CDR1 is SGHTA and CDR2 is FQGNSA. With 1 base clipped from V and 6 bases from J, the junction kept 2 bases outside the gene matches. The CDR3 runs 13 residues. The CDR3 sequence: CASSLGTSSEQYF. For the CDR3, the DNA is TGTGCCAGCAGCTTAGGGACTAGCTCCGAGCAGTACTTC.

The genes are TRBV11-2 and TRBJ1-2; 7 bases are a match to TRBD1. The CDR3 consists of 16 residues. Germline CDR1 SGHAT, CDR2 FQNNGV. J gave up 3 bases and V 6 bases, and 13 bases lay outside the gene matches. CDR3 nucleotide sequence: TGTGCCAGCAGTCGAACTGGGACAGTCCCTTACTATGGCTACACCTTC. It translates to CASSRTGTVPYYGYTF.

The chain combines TRBV5-5 with TRBJ2-5; 11 bases are shared with TRBD2. With V trimmed by 4 bases and J by 5 bases, 10 bases remained unmatched. This CDR3 has 16 residues. Per germline, CDR1 SGHKS and CDR2 YYEKEE (reference sequence). In DNA form, the CDR3 reads TGTGCCAGCAGCCGCCCTAGCGGGGGGCCAAGCGAGACCCAGTACTTC. It specifies CASSRPSGGPSETQYF.